These 27 T cell receptor beta chains were sequenced from one sample in a study of blood T cell repertoires in COVID-19. TCRdb's copy holds only in-frame clones and misses some; the assay was immunoSEQ multiplex PCR. The profile shows more than 60,000 clones, roughly nine tenths of them singletons. The sequencing sample was made of peripheral blood. These receptors originate from a man in his forties or fifties with active COVID-19.

This clone is a singleton in its sample. This chain connects TRBV6-6 to TRBJ2-7; 8 bases fit TRBD1. Germline lookup yields CDR1 MNHNY and CDR2 SVGAGI (reference sequence). V shed 6 bases and J 4 bases; nucleotides not matched to a gene: 11. The CDR3 spans 15 residues. The CDR3 reads CASRGTGGRGYEQYF. Written as DNA, the CDR3 is TGTGCCAGCAGAGGTACAGGGGGGAGAGGGTACGAGCAGTACTTC.

V gene TRBV28 combines with J gene TRBJ1-2, with 12 bases matching TRBD1. Germline V gene data show CDR1 as MDHEN and CDR2 as SYDVKM. V lost 4 bases, J lost 7 bases, and 7 bases stayed unmatched. CDR3 length: 15 amino acids. The CDR3 sequence is CASSSPGQGAFGYTF. In DNA form, the CDR3 reads TGTGCCAGCAGTTCACCGGGACAGGGGGCGTTTGGCTACACCTTC.

V and J are TRBV7-3 and TRBJ2-2; 12 bases match TRBD2. J was trimmed by 6 bases and V by 5 bases; bases with no gene match: 10. The germline V gene has CDR1 SGHTA and CDR2 FQGTGA. CDR3 length: 17 residues. The DNA for the CDR3 is TGTGCCAGCAGCAGGACTAGCGGGACAATGCGTGCCGGGGAGCTGTTTTTT. Amino acids: CASSRTSGTMRAGELFF.

The V call is TRBV30, the J call TRBJ2-1, with 7 positions matching TRBD2. Germline V CDR1 and CDR2: GTSNPN, SVGIG (reference sequence). This CDR3 spans 15 amino acids. The V and J ends lost 4 bases and 5 bases, in that order; junction bases with no gene match: 11. CDR3 in amino acids: CAWNIGLADNNEQFF. CDR3 bases: TGTGCCTGGAATATTGGGCTAGCGGATAACAATGAGCAGTTCTTC.

This chain links TRBV15 with TRBJ1-2, with no clear D. The CDR3 contains 14 residues. The germline V gene encodes CDR1 LNHNV and CDR2 YYDKDF (reference sequence). V was pared by 0 bases and J by 2 bases, with 7 bases between. Written as DNA, the CDR3 is TGTGCCACCAGCAGAGAAAACAGAAACTATGGCTACACCTTC. Translating gives CATSRENRNYGYTF.

In DNA form, the CDR3 reads TGCGCCAGCAGCCAAAGGGGACTGGAAAACAATGAGCAGTTCTTC. The encoded protein is CASSQRGLENNEQFF. The chain is built from TRBV4-1 and TRBJ2-1; TRBD2 is a possible D gene (6 bases). The ends were cut back, 2 bases at V and 5 bases at J, with 13 bases in the middle. Germline V gene data show CDR1 as MGHRA and CDR2 as YSYEKL. The CDR3 contains 15 residues.

V gene TRBV7-2 combines with J gene TRBJ2-3, with D tentatively TRBD1 (5 bases). V was cut by 1 base and J by 2 bases, with 13 bases left in between. Per the germline V gene, CDR1 is SGHTA and CDR2 is FQGNSA. This CDR3 has 16 amino acids. CDR3 bases: TGTGCCAGCAGCTTAGGAGTGAAAGGGGACACAGATACGCAGTATTTT. Protein sequence: CASSLGVKGDTDTQYF.

The chain uses TRBV15 and TRBJ1-1, with TRBD1 matching over 8 bases. Germline CDR1 reads LNHNV; CDR2 reads YYDKDF (reference sequence). There are 15 residues in the CDR3. The trim removed 3 bases at V and 2 bases at J, leaving 5 bases unmatched. The CDR3 spells CATSSYGTGNTEAFF. The CDR3 nucleotides read TGTGCCACCAGCAGCTACGGGACAGGTAACACTGAAGCTTTCTTT. Using reference TRBV15 and TRBJ1-1 for the parts outside the CDR3, the full variable domain is DAMVIQNPRYQVTQFGKPVTLSCSQTLNHNVMYWYQQKSSQAPKLLFHYYDKDFNNEADTPDNFQSRRPNTSFCFLDIRSPGLGDTAMYLCATSSYGTGNTEAFFGQGTRLTVV.

The gene calls are TRBV15 and TRBJ2-2, with D possibly matching TRBD1 (5 bases). Trimming shortened V by 0 bases and J by 2 bases, and 7 bases separated the two germline ends. The CDR3 contains 15 residues. Looked up from germline, CDR1 is LNHNV and CDR2 is YYDKDF (reference sequence). CDR3 nucleotide sequence: TGTGCCACCAGCAGAGAGCGGACAAACACCGGGGAGCTGTTTTTT. It translates to CATSRERTNTGELFF.

The chain recombines TRBV15 with TRBJ2-1, with D unresolved. Germline V gene sequence: CDR1 LNHNV, CDR2 YYDKDF (reference sequence). The CDR3 sequence is 18 residues long. V lost 0 bases and J 7 bases, leaving 22 bases between the germline ends. The CDR3 region is CATSRDQLKFGGLNEQFF. The CDR3 nucleotides read TGTGCCACCAGCAGAGATCAGTTGAAGTTCGGCGGCCTGAATGAGCAGTTCTTC.

A few counts support this clone. This sequence joins TRBV6-6 and TRBJ1-3, with D unresolved. CDR1 is MNHNY and CDR2 is SVGAGI in the germline V gene (reference sequence). V shed 2 bases and J shed 0 bases, with 8 bases lying between them. This CDR3 comprises 15 residues. CDR3 sequence: CASSYPNPSGNTIYF. For the CDR3, the DNA is TGTGCCAGCAGTTACCCCAATCCCTCTGGAAACACCATATATTTT.

This chain uses TRBV6-5 with TRBJ2-7, with TRBD2 matching over 9 bases. The junction had 4 bases not matched to a gene; V was cut back by 0 bases and J by 4 bases. Germline V gene sequence: CDR1 MNHEY, CDR2 SVGAGI. The CDR3 totals 15 residues. CDR3 region: CASSYSGGLAYEQYF. CDR3 DNA sequence: TGTGCCAGCAGTTACTCAGGGGGACTAGCTTACGAGCAGTACTTC.

The V gene is TRBV7-8, the J gene TRBJ2-3, with TRBD2 identical over 11 bases. This CDR3 has 16 residues. The V and J ends lost 5 bases and 3 bases, in that order; junction bases with no gene match: 7. The germline V gene has CDR1 SGHVS and CDR2 FQNEAQ. CDR3 DNA sequence: TGTGCCAGCAGCGACGGACTAGCGGGCCGAACAGATACGCAGTATTTT. As protein: CASSDGLAGRTDTQYF.

CDR3 region: CATSEGQVKNIQYF. CDR3 DNA sequence: TGTGCCACCAGTGAAGGACAGGTCAAAAACATTCAGTACTTC. The genes are TRBV24-1 and TRBJ2-4; TRBD1 agrees at 7 bases. This CDR3 is built from 14 residues. Germline V gene data show CDR1 as KGHDR and CDR2 as SFDVKD. J gave up 3 bases and V 4 bases, and 2 bases lay outside the gene matches.

The chain is built from TRBV3-1 (or the pseudogene TRBV3-2) and TRBJ1-1; 7 bases agree with TRBD1. CDR3 length equals 13 residues. Germline assignment: CDR1 LGHDT and CDR2 YNNKEL (reference sequence). V shed 2 bases and J 7 bases; nucleotides not matched to a gene: 4. CDR3 sequence: CASSQTDRIEAFF. The CDR3, as DNA: TGTGCCAGCAGCCAAACGGACAGGATTGAAGCTTTCTTT.

In this sample, this clone turned up once. The rearrangement links TRBV19 to TRBJ1-2, with TRBD1 as a possible D gene (6 bases). The V gene's germline CDR1 is LNHDA and CDR2 SQIVND (reference sequence). The CDR3 is 15 amino acids. Deletions cut 6 bases from V and 0 bases from J, with 14 bases between. This CDR3 is CASSPGVGANYGYTF. Written as DNA, the CDR3 is TGTGCCAGTAGCCCAGGGGTCGGGGCTAACTATGGCTACACCTTC.

This sequence joins TRBV6-6 and TRBJ2-3, with TRBD2 matching 10 bases. CDR1 and CDR2 from the germline V gene are MNHNY and SVGAGI (reference sequence). The CDR3 covers 16 residues. Trimming cost V 6 bases and J 2 bases; bases outside gene matches: 8. The CDR3 DNA sequence: TGTGCCAGCAGCCTCGGACTAGCGGATACCACAGATACGCAGTATTTT. Protein: CASSLGLADTTDTQYF.

This rearrangement joins TRBV10-3 to TRBJ2-7, with 8 bases aligning to TRBD2. This CDR3 comprises 14 residues. CDR1 and CDR2 (germline): ENHRY, SYGVKD. Trimming removed 3 bases from V and 5 bases from J; junction bases left unmatched: 6. Here the CDR3 DNA reads TGTGCCATCAGTGATAGCGGGGTAATCCACGAGCAGTACTTC. Amino acids: CAISDSGVIHEQYF.

The chain carries TRBV28 and TRBJ2-7, with a tentative D call TRBD2 (5 bases). The CDR3 length is 14 residues. Germline V gene sequence: CDR1 MDHEN, CDR2 SYDVKM. V was clipped by 2 bases and J by 2 bases, with 10 bases between them. CDR3 coding DNA: TGTGCCAGCAGTTTAAGCACGGGGACCTACGAGCAGTACTTC. Translated: CASSLSTGTYEQYF.

The rearrangement joins TRBV19 to TRBJ2-4, with a possible D match to TRBD1 (6 bases). V lost 5 bases and J 5 bases, leaving 13 bases between the germline ends. This CDR3 region has 14 residues. Germline values: CDR1 LNHDA, CDR2 SQIVND (reference sequence). The chain's CDR3 is CASSFRGAENIQYF. The CDR3 bases are TGTGCCAGTAGTTTCAGGGGCGCCGAAAACATTCAGTACTTC.

A word on this clone: It may be a read error: a sequence one base away is much more abundant. The chain carries TRBV2 and TRBJ1-6; 9 nucleotides agree with TRBD1. This CDR3 has 13 residues. J was trimmed by 7 bases and V by 6 bases; bases with no gene match: 1. Germline loops: CDR1 SNHLY, CDR2 FYNNEI. CDR3 protein: CASRGTGNSPLHF. Written as DNA, the CDR3 is TGTGCCAGCAGGGGGACAGGGAATTCACCCCTCCACTTT.

V usage is TRBV5-4 and J usage is TRBJ2-7, with TRBD1 matching over 9 bases. This CDR3 has 15 residues. Germline V lookup: CDR1 SGHNT, CDR2 YYREEE (reference sequence). The trim removed 5 bases at V and 6 bases at J, leaving 12 bases unmatched. CDR3 DNA sequence: TGTGCCAGCAGTGGACCCCGGACAGGGGTCTCCGAGCAGTACTTC. Its translation: CASSGPRTGVSEQYF. The variable domain in full, with the rest retrieved from reference TRBV5-4 and TRBJ2-7, is ETGVTQSPTHLIKTRGQQVTLRCSSQSGHNTVSWYQQALGQGPQFIFQYYREEENGRGNFPPRFSGLQFPNYSSELNVNALELDDSALYLCASSGPRTGVSEQYFGPGTRLTVT.

The chain employs TRBV28 and TRBJ2-7, with TRBD1 matching over 8 bases. Germline V gene sequence: CDR1 MDHEN, CDR2 SYDVKM. The V segment lost 4 bases and the J segment 0 bases; nucleotides outside the gene matches: 17. The CDR3 runs to 19 residues. CDR3 in DNA: TGTGCCAGCAGTTCCCTCCGGGACAGGTCCGCGCGTAGCTCCTACGAGCAGTACTTC. Translated, it gives CASSSLRDRSARSSYEQYF.

This clone has a handful of counts. V is TRBV6-1 and J is TRBJ1-6; a weak D match, TRBD1 (6 bases). The CDR3 runs 13 residues. Germline V lookup: CDR1 MNHNS, CDR2 SASEGT. V was cut by 2 bases and J by 7 bases, with 6 bases left in between. CDR3 sequence: CASSEQGNSPLHF. The CDR3 DNA is TGTGCCAGCAGTGAACAGGGGAATTCACCCCTCCACTTT.

The chain couples TRBV6-2 or TRBV6-3 to TRBJ1-2; 8 nucleotides match TRBD1. Trimming took 4 bases from V and 3 from J; bases not matched to a gene: 1. CDR3 size: 13 residues. CDR1 and CDR2 from the germline V gene are MNHEY and SVGEGT. CDR3 sequence reads: CASSSDRDYGYTF. The CDR3 bases are TGTGCCAGCAGTTCGGACAGGGACTATGGCTACACCTTC.

This clone was seen just once. The rearrangement uses TRBV7-3 and TRBJ2-1; D ambiguous. The CDR3 sequence is 13 residues long. CDR1 is SGHTA, CDR2 FQGTGA, per germline. Trimming left V 5 bases short and J 4 bases short, with 9 bases between. The CDR3 region is CASSLTGYNEQFF. In nucleotides, the CDR3 is TGTGCCAGCAGCCTGACTGGTTACAATGAGCAGTTCTTC.

The rearrangement uses TRBV19 and TRBJ2-1, with D possibly matching TRBD2 (5 bases). Trimming took off 9 bases at V and 6 bases at J, with 15 bases between the two ends. CDR3 length: 13 amino acids. CDR1 LNHDA and CDR2 SQIVND come from the germline V gene (reference sequence). The CDR3, as DNA: TGTGCCAGCGACCGGACGGGGAGCAATGAGCAGTTCTTC. Residues: CASDRTGSNEQFF.